The rows below give T cell receptor beta chains drawn from one sample of a study of memory CD4+ T cells and cytomegalovirus serostatus. Clones were read by immunoSEQ multiplex PCR, and TCRdb kept only the in-frame ones, dropping some. This table has under 85,000 clones, about 78% appearing once. Input material: memory CD4+ T cells from blood. Receptors were obtained from an adult in good health and CMV-seropositive. CDR3s include the opening cysteine and the closing phenylalanine or tryptophan. D genes are given only for firm matches. Size values are once, few and many counts, or a class for expanded clones, and some rows have none.

V: TRBV7-2; J: TRBJ1-2; D: .; size: .; DNA: TGTGCCAGCAGCAGGGAGCTACAGGATGGCTACACCTTC; CDR3: CASSRELQDGYTF
V: TRBV11-1; J: TRBJ1-4; D: TRBD1; size: .; DNA: TGTGCCAGCAAGGACAGGGGGAGCGAAAAACTGTTTTTT; CDR3: CASKDRGSEKLFF
V: TRBV10-2; J: TRBJ2-3; D: .; size: .; DNA: TGCGCCAGCAGCCTAGCCGGCACAGATACGCAGTATTTT; CDR3: CASSLAGTDTQYF
V: TRBV6-4; J: TRBJ2-1; D: .; size: .; DNA: TGTGCCAGCAGTGACGTGTCAGGACTGACCGGGTCCCCTGAGCAGTTCTTC; CDR3: CASSDVSGLTGSPEQFF
V: TRBV13; J: TRBJ1-2; D: .; size: few; DNA: TGTGCCAGCAGCGCACATCCGGGGCGGGACGTCCCCGGGCACGGCTACACCTTC; CDR3: CASSAHPGRDVPGHGYTF
V: TRBV15; J: TRBJ2-5; D: .; size: .; DNA: TGTGCCACCAGCAGATCCGGGGGCCAAGAGACCCAGTACTTC; CDR3: CATSRSGGQETQYF
V: TRBV7-2; J: TRBJ1-1; D: TRBD1; size: few; DNA: TGTGCCAGCAGCCCGGGGGACAGGAGAAACACTGAAGCTTTCTTT; CDR3: CASSPGDRRNTEAFF
V: TRBV14; J: TRBJ1-1; D: TRBD1; size: .; DNA: TGTGCCAGCAGCCTTAGTCAGGGGGCGGCTTTCTTT; CDR3: CASSLSQGAAFF
V: TRBV27; J: TRBJ2-3; D: .; size: .; DNA: TGTGCCAGCAGCCTGATGAGAGGGCTTAGCACAGATACGCAGTATTTT; CDR3: CASSLMRGLSTDTQYF
V: TRBV27; J: TRBJ1-2; D: .; size: .; DNA: TGTGCCAGCAGTTTAAGTACGGACCGCTATGGCTACACCTTC; CDR3: CASSLSTDRYGYTF
V: TRBV18; J: TRBJ1-4; D: .; size: .; DNA: TGTGCCAGCTCACCACCCTCCGGGACGGATGAAAAACTGTTTTTT; CDR3: CASSPPSGTDEKLFF
V: TRBV9; J: TRBJ2-2; D: .; size: .; DNA: TGTGCCAGCACCCTAAGGGGGACTAACACCGGGGAGCTGTTTTTT; CDR3: CASTLRGTNTGELFF
V: TRBV5-1; J: TRBJ1-1; D: .; size: .; DNA: TGCGCCAGCAGCGCCGGGGGGGCCATGAACACTGAAGCTTTCTTT; CDR3: CASSAGGAMNTEAFF
V: TRBV5-6; J: TRBJ2-1; D: TRBD2; size: .; DNA: TGTGCCAGCAGTAAAGAAACCGGGACTAGCGGATACAATGAGCAGTTCTTC; CDR3: CASSKETGTSGYNEQFF
V: TRBV4-1; J: TRBJ2-7; D: .; size: few; DNA: TGCGCCAGCTCCCCGGGACTCCTTGAGGAGCAGTACTTC; CDR3: CASSPGLLEEQYF
V: TRBV5-1; J: TRBJ2-5; D: .; size: .; DNA: TGCGCCAGCAGCTTGCAGCAAGAGACCCAGTACTTC; CDR3: CASSLQQETQYF
V: TRBV11-3; J: TRBJ1-1; D: .; size: once; DNA: TGTGCCAGCAGCGGAATCAGGGGTAGGGCTTTCTTT; CDR3: CASSGIRGRAFF
V: TRBV5-6; J: TRBJ2-5; D: .; size: .; DNA: TGTGCCAGCAGCTTGCGGGGGGCCCGGGAGACCCAGTACTTC; CDR3: CASSLRGARETQYF
V: TRBV7-8; J: TRBJ2-1; D: .; size: .; DNA: TGTGCCAGCAGCTTACGGGGCCCTTACAATGAGCAGTTCTTC; CDR3: CASSLRGPYNEQFF
V: TRBV6-5; J: TRBJ2-1; D: TRBD1; size: .; DNA: TGTGCCAGCAGTTACAAGGGACAGGGGTGGAATGAGCAGTTCTTC; CDR3: CASSYKGQGWNEQFF
V: TRBV10-3; J: TRBJ2-5; D: .; size: .; DNA: TGTGCCATCAGTGCCCCTCGGATGGAAGAGACCCAGTACTTC; CDR3: CAISAPRMEETQYF
V: TRBV11-2; J: TRBJ1-4; D: TRBD1; size: .; DNA: TGTGCCAGCAGCCAGACAGGGGTGACTGAAAAACTGTTTTTT; CDR3: CASSQTGVTEKLFF
V: TRBV11-2; J: TRBJ1-2; D: TRBD1; size: .; DNA: TGTGCCAGCAGCGGACAGGCCCCTAACTATGGCTACACCTTC; CDR3: CASSGQAPNYGYTF
V: TRBV9; J: TRBJ2-3; D: .; size: .; DNA: TGTGCCAACAGGGAATACAGGTCGACAGATACGCAGTATTTT; CDR3: CANREYRSTDTQYF
V: TRBV9; J: TRBJ1-4; D: TRBD1; size: .; DNA: TGTGCCAGCAGCGTAGGGGGACAGGGGGCCCGCAAACTGTTTTTT; CDR3: CASSVGGQGARKLFF
V: TRBV2; J: TRBJ2-7; D: .; size: .; DNA: TGTGCCACCGTCGACGCGGGACCTAAAATTTTTTCCTACGAGCAGTACTTC; CDR3: CATVDAGPKIFSYEQYF
V: TRBV5-1; J: TRBJ1-3; D: .; size: many; DNA: TGCGCCAGCAGCTATGAGGCAAGAAACACCATATATTTT; CDR3: CASSYEARNTIYF
V: TRBV7-8; J: TRBJ1-4; D: .; size: .; DNA: TGTGCCAGCAGCTGGTATGGAGAACTGTTTTTT; CDR3: CASSWYGELFF
V: TRBV19; J: TRBJ2-3; D: TRBD2; size: many; DNA: TGTGCCAGTAGTATAAGCGGGAGTGGGTGGACAGATACGCAGTATTTT; CDR3: CASSISGSGWTDTQYF
V: TRBV29-1; J: TRBJ1-1; D: .; size: many; DNA: TGCAGCGTACAGGGTGACAATACTGAAGCTTTCTTT; CDR3: CSVQGDNTEAFF
V: TRBV5-1; J: TRBJ1-6; D: TRBD1; size: .; DNA: TGCGCCAGCAGCCCCCGGACAGGGACTGGGGCACCCCTCCACTTT; CDR3: CASSPRTGTGAPLHF
V: TRBV28; J: TRBJ1-4; D: TRBD1; size: once; DNA: TGTGCCAGCAGTTTATGGGGGACAGGGACTAATGAAAAACTGTTTTTT; CDR3: CASSLWGTGTNEKLFF
V: TRBV7-7; J: TRBJ2-1; D: .; size: .; DNA: TGTGCCAGCAGCTTGGACGCACACAATGAGCAGTTCTTC; CDR3: CASSLDAHNEQFF
V: TRBV7-9; J: TRBJ2-3; D: .; size: .; DNA: TGTGCCAGCAGCGCCCTTGCAGATACGCAGTATTTT; CDR3: CASSALADTQYF
V: TRBV28; J: TRBJ1-2; D: .; size: .; DNA: TGTGCCAGCAGTTTACGGTTAAGGCTGACGATGAACTATGGCTACACCTTC; CDR3: CASSLRLRLTMNYGYTF
V: TRBV18; J: TRBJ2-5; D: TRBD1; size: .; DNA: TGTGCCAGCTCACTCACACGAACCACAGGGGTCGGGGAGACCCAGTACTTC; CDR3: CASSLTRTTGVGETQYF
V: TRBV6-1; J: TRBJ1-1; D: .; size: .; DNA: TGTGCCAGCAGGGGAATCCGGGCTCAGAACACTGAAGCTTTCTTT; CDR3: CASRGIRAQNTEAFF
V: TRBV30; J: TRBJ2-3; D: .; size: .; DNA: TGTGCCTGGAGTCCTAGCACAGATACGCAGTATTTT; CDR3: CAWSPSTDTQYF
V: TRBV28; J: TRBJ1-2; D: .; size: .; DNA: TGTGCCAGCAGTTTGAACAGCCTAAACTATGGCTACACCTTC; CDR3: CASSLNSLNYGYTF
V: TRBV27; J: TRBJ2-1; D: .; size: .; DNA: TGTGCCAGCAGCAGTTACCGGGATGAGCAGTTCTTC; CDR3: CASSSYRDEQFF
V: TRBV25-1; J: TRBJ2-5; D: .; size: .; DNA: TGTGCCAGCAGTGATTTGAACCAAGAGACCCAGTACTTC; CDR3: CASSDLNQETQYF